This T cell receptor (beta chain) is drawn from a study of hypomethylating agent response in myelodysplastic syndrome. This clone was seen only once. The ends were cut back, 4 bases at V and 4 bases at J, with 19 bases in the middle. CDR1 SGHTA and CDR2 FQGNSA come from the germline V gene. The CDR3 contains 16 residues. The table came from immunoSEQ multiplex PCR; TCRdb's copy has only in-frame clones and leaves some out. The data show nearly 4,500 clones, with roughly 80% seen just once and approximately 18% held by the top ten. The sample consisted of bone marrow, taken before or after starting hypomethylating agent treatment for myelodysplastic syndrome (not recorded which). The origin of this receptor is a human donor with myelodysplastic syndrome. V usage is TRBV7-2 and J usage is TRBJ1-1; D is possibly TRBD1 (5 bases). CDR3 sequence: CASSSTFGGYGTEAFF. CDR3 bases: TGTGCCAGCAGCTCGACGTTCGGGGGATACGGCACTGAAGCTTTCTTT.